Detailed here is one TCR beta chain. Its antigen remains unidentified. Libraries were prepared by immunoSEQ multiplex PCR; TCRdb keeps only in-frame clonotypes and omits some of them. The sample lists tens of thousands of clones, about nine tenths occurring once. The source of the sample is a study of OX40 agonist ivuxolimab in advanced cancers. Study background: The drug used for patients, ivuxolimab, was an agonistic anti-OX40 (CD134) antibody. Ivuxolimab, which patients received intravenously every 2 weeks, was dosed at 0.01 to 10 mg/kg. Partial responses were achieved by three patients: one hepatocellular carcinoma, two cutaneous melanoma. Study-wide results and caveats: Among the lowest peripheral clonal expansion occurred in 0.1-3.0 mg/kg partial responders.

V was shortened by 5 bases and J by 6 bases, with 10 bases between the two germline ends. Germline CDR1 and CDR2: MNHNS and SASEGT. The length of the CDR3 is 12 residues. The TCR originated in an adult with an advanced solid tumor such as melanoma, head and neck, liver or kidney cancer. The rearrangement links TRBV6-1 to TRBJ1-1, with D possibly being TRBD1 (5 bases). Sequenced here: CD4+ or CD8+ T cells sorted from blood, sampled in a trial of the OX40 agonist ivuxolimab. This CDR3 is CASSPLGAEAFF. Written as DNA, the CDR3 is TGTGCCAGCAGTCCCCTGGGGGCTGAAGCTTTCTTT.